This T cell receptor beta chain was observed in a study of beta chain features in type 1 diabetes. Regarding the study as a whole: Type 1 diabetes patients had VDJ junctions that carried fewer insertions and more deletions. TCRB repertoires of naive, central memory and Treg cells appeared more similar among patients than among healthy donors. Moderately but significantly shorter TCRB CDR3s were found in Type 1 diabetes patients in all four CD4+ subsets.

Germline V gives CDR1 SNHLY, CDR2 FYNNEI. Trimming shortened V by 6 bases and J by 0 bases, and 8 bases separated the two germline ends. The CDR3 consists of 13 residues. On this clone itself: Its antigen is unknown.

Every bit of the isolated RNA underwent reverse transcription, so sequencing read expressed TCRB transcripts. About 3.7 million reads per sample were averaged for naive, central memory and regulatory samples. The method was immunoSEQ multiplex PCR; TCRdb's version includes in-frame clones alone and lacks a portion of them. Among 160,000 or so clones listed, roughly 60% were seen once. The V call is TRBV2, the J call TRBJ1-2, with D perhaps matching TRBD1 (6 bases). The sequence came from a man between 25 and 39 years old with type 1 diabetes. Sequenced material: naive CD4+ T cells from blood. CDR3 sequence: CASSAGANYGYTF. As DNA, the CDR3 is TGTGCCAGCAGCGCAGGGGCTAACTATGGCTACACCTTC.